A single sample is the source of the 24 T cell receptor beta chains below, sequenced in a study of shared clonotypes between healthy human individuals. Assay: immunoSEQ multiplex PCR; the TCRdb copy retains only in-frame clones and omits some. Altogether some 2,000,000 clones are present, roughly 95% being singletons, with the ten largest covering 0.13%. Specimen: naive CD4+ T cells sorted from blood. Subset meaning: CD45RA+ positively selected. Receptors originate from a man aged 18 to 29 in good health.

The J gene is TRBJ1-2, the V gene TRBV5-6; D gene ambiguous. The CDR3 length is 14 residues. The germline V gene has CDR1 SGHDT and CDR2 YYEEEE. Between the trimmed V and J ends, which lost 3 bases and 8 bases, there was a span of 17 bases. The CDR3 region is CASSSLGPQSGYTF. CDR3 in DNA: TGTGCCAGCAGCTCACTAGGGCCGCAGAGCGGCTACACCTTC.

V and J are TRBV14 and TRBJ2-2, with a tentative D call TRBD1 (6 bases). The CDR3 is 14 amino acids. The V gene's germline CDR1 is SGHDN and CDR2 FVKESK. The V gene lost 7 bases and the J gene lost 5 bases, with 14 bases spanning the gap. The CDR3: CASNGAGVTGELFF. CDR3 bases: TGTGCCAGCAACGGCGCAGGGGTAACCGGGGAGCTGTTTTTT.

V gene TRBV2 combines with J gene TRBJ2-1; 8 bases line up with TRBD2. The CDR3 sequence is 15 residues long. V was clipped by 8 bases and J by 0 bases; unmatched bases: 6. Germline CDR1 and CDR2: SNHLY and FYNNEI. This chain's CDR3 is CASSGGDSSYNEQFF. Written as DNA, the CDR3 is TGTGCCAGCTCGGGGGGGGATAGCTCCTACAATGAGCAGTTCTTC.

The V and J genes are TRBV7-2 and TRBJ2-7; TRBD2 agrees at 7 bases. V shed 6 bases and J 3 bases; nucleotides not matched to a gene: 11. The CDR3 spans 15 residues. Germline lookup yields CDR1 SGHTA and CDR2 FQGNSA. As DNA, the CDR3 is TGTGCCAGCAGTCGGGACTATTTGTCCCTCTACGAGCAGTACTTC. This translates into CASSRDYLSLYEQYF.

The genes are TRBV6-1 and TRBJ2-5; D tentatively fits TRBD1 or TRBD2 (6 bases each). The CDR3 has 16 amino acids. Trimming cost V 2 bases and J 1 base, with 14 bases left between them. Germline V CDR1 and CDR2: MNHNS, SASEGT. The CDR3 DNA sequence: TGTGCCAGCAGTGAACTTCCGTCGGGGGCCCAAGAGACCCAGTACTTC. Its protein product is CASSELPSGAQETQYF.

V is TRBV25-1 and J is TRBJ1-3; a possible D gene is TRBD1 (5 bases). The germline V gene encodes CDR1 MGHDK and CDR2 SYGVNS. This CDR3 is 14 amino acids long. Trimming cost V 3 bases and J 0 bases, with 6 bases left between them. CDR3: CASSETASGNTIYF. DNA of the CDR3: TGTGCCAGCAGTGAGACAGCCTCTGGAAACACCATATATTTT.

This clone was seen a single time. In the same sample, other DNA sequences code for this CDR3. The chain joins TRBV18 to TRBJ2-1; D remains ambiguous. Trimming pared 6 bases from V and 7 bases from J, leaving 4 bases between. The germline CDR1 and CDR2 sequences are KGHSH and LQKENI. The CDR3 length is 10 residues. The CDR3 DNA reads TGTGCCAGCTCCCTTAATGAGCAGTTCTTC. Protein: CASSLNEQFF.

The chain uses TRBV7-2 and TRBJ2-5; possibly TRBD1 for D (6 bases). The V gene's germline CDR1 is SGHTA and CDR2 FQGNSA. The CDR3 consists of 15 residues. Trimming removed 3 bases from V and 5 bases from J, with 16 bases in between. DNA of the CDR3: TGTGCCAGCAGCTTCCCCGCGGCCACAGGGGAGACCCAGTACTTC. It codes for CASSFPAATGETQYF.

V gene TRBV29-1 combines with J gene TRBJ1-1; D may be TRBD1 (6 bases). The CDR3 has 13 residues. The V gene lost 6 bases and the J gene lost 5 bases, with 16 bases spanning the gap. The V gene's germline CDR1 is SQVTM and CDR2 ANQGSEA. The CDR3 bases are TGCAGCGTGGGGACACAAGATTGGACTGAAGCTTTCTTT. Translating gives CSVGTQDWTEAFF.

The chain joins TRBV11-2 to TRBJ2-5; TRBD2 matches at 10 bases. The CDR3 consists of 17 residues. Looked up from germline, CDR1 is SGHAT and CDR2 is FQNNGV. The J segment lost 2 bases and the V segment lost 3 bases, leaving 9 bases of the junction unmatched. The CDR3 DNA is TGTGCCAGCAGCTTCGGTACTAGCGGGGTTCTACAAGAGACCCAGTACTTC. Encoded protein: CASSFGTSGVLQETQYF.

The CDR3 bases are TGTGCCAGCAGAATAGGGTTCTTGGCAGAGACCCAGTACTTC. Protein product: CASRIGFLAETQYF. This sequence joins TRBV6-6 and TRBJ2-5; D not resolved. The CDR3 extends over 14 amino acids. The germline V gene has CDR1 MNHNY and CDR2 SVGAGI (reference sequence). The ends were cut back, 6 bases at V and 4 bases at J, with 15 bases in the middle.

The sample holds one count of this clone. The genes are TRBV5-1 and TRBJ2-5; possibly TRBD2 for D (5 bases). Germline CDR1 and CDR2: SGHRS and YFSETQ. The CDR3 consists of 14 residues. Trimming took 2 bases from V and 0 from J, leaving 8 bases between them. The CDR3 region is CASSFPGDQETQYF. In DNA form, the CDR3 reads TGCGCCAGCAGCTTCCCCGGGGACCAAGAGACCCAGTACTTC.

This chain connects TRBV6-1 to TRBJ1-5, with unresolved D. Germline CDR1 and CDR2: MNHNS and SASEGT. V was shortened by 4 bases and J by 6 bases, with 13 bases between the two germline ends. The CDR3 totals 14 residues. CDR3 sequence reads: CASSGRELGQPQHF. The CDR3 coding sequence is TGTGCCAGCAGTGGTCGGGAACTGGGTCAGCCCCAGCATTTT.

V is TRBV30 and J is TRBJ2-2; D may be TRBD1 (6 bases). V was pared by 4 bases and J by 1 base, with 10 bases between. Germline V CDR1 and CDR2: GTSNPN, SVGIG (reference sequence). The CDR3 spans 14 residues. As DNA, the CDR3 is TGTGCCTGGACCGGGACAATGAACACCGGGGAGCTGTTTTTT. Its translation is CAWTGTMNTGELFF.

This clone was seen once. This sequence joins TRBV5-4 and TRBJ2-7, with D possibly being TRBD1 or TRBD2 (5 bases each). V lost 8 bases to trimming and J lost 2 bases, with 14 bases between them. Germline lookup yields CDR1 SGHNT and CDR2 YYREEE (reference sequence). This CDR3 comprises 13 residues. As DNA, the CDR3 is TGTGCCAGTACGAGGGTGGGGGCCTACGAGCAGTACTTC. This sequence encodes CASTRVGAYEQYF.

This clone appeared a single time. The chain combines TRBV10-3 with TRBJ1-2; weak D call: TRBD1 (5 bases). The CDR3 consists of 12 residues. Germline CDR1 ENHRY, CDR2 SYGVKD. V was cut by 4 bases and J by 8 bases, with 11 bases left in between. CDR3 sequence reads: CAISGGGIGYTF. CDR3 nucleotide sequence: TGTGCCATCAGTGGTGGGGGTATCGGCTACACCTTC.

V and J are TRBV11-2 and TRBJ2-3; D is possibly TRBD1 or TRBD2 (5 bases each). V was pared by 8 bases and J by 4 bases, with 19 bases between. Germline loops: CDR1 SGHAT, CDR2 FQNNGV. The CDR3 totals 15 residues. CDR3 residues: CASLPTGTPADTQYF. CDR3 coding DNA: TGTGCCAGCCTGCCCACCGGGACGCCGGCAGATACGCAGTATTTT.

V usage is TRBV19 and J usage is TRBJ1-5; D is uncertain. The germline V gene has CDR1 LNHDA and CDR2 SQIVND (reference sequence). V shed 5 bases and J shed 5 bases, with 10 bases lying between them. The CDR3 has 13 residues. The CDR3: CASSGRVDQPQHF. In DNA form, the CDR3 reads TGTGCCAGTAGTGGGAGGGTTGATCAGCCCCAGCATTTT.

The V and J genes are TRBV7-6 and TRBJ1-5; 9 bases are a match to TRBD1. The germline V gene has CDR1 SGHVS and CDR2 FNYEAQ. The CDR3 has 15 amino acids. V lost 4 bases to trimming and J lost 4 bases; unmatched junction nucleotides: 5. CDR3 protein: CASSWGDRANQPQHF. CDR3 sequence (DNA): TGTGCCAGCAGCTGGGGGGACAGGGCGAATCAGCCCCAGCATTTT.

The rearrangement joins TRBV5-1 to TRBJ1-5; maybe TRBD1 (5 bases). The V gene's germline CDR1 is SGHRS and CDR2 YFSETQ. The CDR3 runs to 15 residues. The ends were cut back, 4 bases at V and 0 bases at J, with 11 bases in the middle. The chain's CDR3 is CASSHEGLSNQPQHF. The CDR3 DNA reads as TGCGCCAGCAGCCACGAGGGGCTTAGCAATCAGCCCCAGCATTTT.

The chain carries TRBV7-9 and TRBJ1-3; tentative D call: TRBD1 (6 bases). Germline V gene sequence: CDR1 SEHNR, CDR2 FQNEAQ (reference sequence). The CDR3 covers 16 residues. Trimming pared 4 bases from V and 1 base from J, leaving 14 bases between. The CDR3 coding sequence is TGTGCCAGCAGCTCCGTGGACAGTTTTTCTGGAAACACCATATATTTT. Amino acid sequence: CASSSVDSFSGNTIYF.

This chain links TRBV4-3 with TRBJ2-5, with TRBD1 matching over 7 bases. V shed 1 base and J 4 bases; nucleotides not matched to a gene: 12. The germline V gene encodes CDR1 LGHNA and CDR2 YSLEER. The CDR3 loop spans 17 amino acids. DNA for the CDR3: TGCGCCAGCAGCCAAGGACACAGGGGAGTAGGGGCAGAGACCCAGTACTTC. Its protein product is CASSQGHRGVGAETQYF.

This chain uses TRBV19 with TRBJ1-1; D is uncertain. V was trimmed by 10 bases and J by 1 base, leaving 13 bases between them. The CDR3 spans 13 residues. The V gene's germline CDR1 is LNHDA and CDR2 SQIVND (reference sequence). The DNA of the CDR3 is TGTGCCACCCGGGTGGAATGGAACACTGAAGCTTTCTTT. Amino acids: CATRVEWNTEAFF.

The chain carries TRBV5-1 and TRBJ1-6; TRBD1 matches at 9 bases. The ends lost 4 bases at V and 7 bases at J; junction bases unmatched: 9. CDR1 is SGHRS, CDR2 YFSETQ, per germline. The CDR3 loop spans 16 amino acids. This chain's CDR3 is CASSVTGGATNSPLHF. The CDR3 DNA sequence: TGCGCCAGCAGCGTAACAGGGGGCGCCACAAATTCACCCCTCCACTTT.